The next 10 T cell receptor beta chains were all read from a single sample in a study of identical twins. TCRdb re-analysed the 5' RACE reads in MiXCR, keeping a single row per CDR3 protein. The repertoire has roughly 720,000 distinct CDR3 sequences, 15% to 20% of them found once; the top ten carry around 13%. These data were also reused for a study on T cells expressing NK-cell markers.

The source material was PBMCs. These receptors originate from a woman between 18 and 29 years old in good health.

The sample holds a few counts of this clonotype. The V call is TRBV12-3 or TRBV12-4, the J call TRBJ2-2; D is perhaps TRBD1 or TRBD2 (5 bases each). V lost 5 bases to trimming and J lost 2 bases, with 18 bases between them. The length of the CDR3 is 17 residues. This CDR3 is CASSGRQTSRNTGELFF. The CDR3 DNA reads as TGTGCCAGCAGTGGGAGACAGACTTCGAGAAACACCGGGGAGCTGTTTTTT.

The rearrangement uses TRBV20-1 and TRBJ1-1; D is perhaps TRBD1 (6 bases). The CDR3 is made up of 12 amino acids. The ends were cut back, 2 bases at V and 7 bases at J, with 11 bases in the middle. Germline-derived CDR1 and CDR2 are DFQATT and SNEGSKA (reference sequence). This CDR3 reads CSARPGASEAFF. Written as DNA, the CDR3 is TGCAGTGCTAGACCGGGGGCCAGTGAAGCTTTCTTT.

This chain uses TRBV6-5 with TRBJ2-7; D is uncertain. V shed 3 bases and J shed 7 bases, with 7 bases lying between them. The CDR3 spans 11 residues. Germline V CDR1 and CDR2: MNHEY, SVGAGI. This CDR3 is CASSYKGEQYF. The CDR3 region has the DNA TGTGCCAGCAGTTATAAAGGGGAGCAGTACTTC.

The chain recombines TRBV3-1 with TRBJ2-3; 8 bases fit TRBD1. The CDR3 extends over 15 amino acids. Germline values: CDR1 LGHDT, CDR2 YNNKEL (reference sequence). The junction had 10 bases not matched to a gene; V was cut back by 4 bases and J by 7 bases. In DNA, the CDR3 is TGTGCCAGCAGCCGACAGGGGTTTGAGGGGAATACGCAGTATTTT. Translation: CASSRQGFEGNTQYF.

The rearrangement links TRBV5-1 to TRBJ2-7, with a possible D match to TRBD1 (6 bases). The germline CDR1 and CDR2 sequences are SGHRS and YFSETQ. This CDR3 region has 14 residues. V was clipped by 4 bases and J by 5 bases, with 16 bases between them. The DNA for the CDR3 is TGCGCCAGCAGCGCCACACAGGGTCTCGACGAGCAGTACTTC. Translated: CASSATQGLDEQYF.

Here the CDR3 DNA reads TGCGCCAGCAGCTTGTACCGGACAGGGGGCGAGACCCAGTACTTC. Translation: CASSLYRTGGETQYF. The chain carries TRBV5-1 and TRBJ2-5, with 11 positions matching TRBD1. CDR1 is SGHRS, CDR2 YFSETQ, per germline. V dropped 1 base and J dropped 5; count of bases not matched to a gene: 4. This CDR3 has 15 residues.

Here the CDR3 reads CASSLLGGDYGREQYF. CDR3 coding DNA: TGTGCCAGCAGTTTATTGGGGGGGGATTATGGGAGAGAGCAGTACTTC. The rearrangement links TRBV27 to TRBJ2-7; 7 bases are shared with TRBD2. The germline V gene encodes CDR1 MNHEY and CDR2 SMNVEV (reference sequence). The CDR3 is 16 residues long. With V trimmed by 1 base and J by 7 bases, 13 bases remained unmatched.

The chain recombines TRBV5-5 with TRBJ1-1, with D unclear. The CDR3 covers 12 residues. The germline V and J ends were trimmed by 0 bases and 9 bases, with 9 bases remaining between them. Germline V gene lookup returns CDR1 SGHKS and CDR2 YYEKEE (reference sequence). DNA for the CDR3: TGTGCCAGCAGCTTGGTTACGAAGAAAGCTTTCTTT. Amino acids: CASSLVTKKAFF.

The chain couples TRBV6-5 to TRBJ1-5, with 7 bases aligning to TRBD1. The ends lost 0 bases at V and 6 bases at J; junction bases unmatched: 2. From germline, CDR1 is MNHEY and CDR2 SVGAGI. The CDR3 runs 14 residues. Here the CDR3 reads CASSYSGGIQPQHF. The CDR3 bases are TGTGCCAGCAGTTACTCAGGGGGCATTCAGCCCCAGCATTTT.

This sequence joins TRBV3-1 and TRBJ2-1; D is ambiguous. The CDR3 covers 12 residues. V lost 3 bases and J lost 10, with 10 bases in between. Germline CDR1 is LGHDT and CDR2 is YNNKEL (reference sequence). Here the CDR3 reads CASSQVSVEQFF. In nucleotides, the CDR3 is TGTGCCAGCAGCCAGGTCTCGGTGGAGCAGTTCTTC.